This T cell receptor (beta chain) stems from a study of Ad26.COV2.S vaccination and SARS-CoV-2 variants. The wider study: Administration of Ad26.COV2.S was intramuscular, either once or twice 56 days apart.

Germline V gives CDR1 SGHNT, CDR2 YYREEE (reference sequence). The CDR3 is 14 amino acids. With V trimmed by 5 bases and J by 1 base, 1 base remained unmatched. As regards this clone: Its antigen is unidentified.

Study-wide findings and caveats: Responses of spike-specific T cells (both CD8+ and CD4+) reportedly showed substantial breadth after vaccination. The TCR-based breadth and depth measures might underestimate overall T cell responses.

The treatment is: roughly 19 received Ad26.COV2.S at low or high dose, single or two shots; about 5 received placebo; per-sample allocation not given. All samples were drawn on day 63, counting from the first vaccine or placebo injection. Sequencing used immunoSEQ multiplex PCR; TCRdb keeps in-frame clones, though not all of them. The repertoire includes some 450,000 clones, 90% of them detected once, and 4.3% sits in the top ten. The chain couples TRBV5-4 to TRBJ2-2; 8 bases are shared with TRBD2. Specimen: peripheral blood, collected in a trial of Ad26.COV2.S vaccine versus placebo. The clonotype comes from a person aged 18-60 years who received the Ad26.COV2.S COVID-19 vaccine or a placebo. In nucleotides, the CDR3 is TGTGCCAGCAGTCTAGCGGGGAACACCGGGGAGCTGTTTTTT. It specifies CASSLAGNTGELFF.